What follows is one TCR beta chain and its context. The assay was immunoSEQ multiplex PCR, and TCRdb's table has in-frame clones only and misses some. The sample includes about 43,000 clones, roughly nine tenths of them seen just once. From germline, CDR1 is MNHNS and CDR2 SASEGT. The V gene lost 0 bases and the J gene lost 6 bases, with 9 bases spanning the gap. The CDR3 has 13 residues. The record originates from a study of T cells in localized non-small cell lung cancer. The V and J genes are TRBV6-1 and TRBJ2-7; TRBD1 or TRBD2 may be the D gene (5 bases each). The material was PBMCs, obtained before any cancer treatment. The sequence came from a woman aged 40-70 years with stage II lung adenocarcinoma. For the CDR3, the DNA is TGTGCCAGCAGTGAAGCGGGGGTTTTCGAGCAGTACTTC. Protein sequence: CASSEAGVFEQYF.